These 18 T cell receptor beta chains were all obtained from the same sample, sequenced in a study of radiotherapy plus CTLA-4 blockade in lung cancer. Method: immunoSEQ multiplex PCR; TCRdb's copy keeps in-frame clones and lacks some. The sample holds 35,000 to 45,000 clones; roughly 72% are singletons and the top ten take approximately 11%. Specimen: peripheral blood, collected from a patient treated with radiotherapy plus ipilimumab. These receptors were obtained from a human donor with non-small cell lung cancer who had stable disease on radiotherapy plus ipilimumab.

V is TRBV7-6 and J is TRBJ1-6; D may be TRBD1 (6 bases). CDR3 size: 13 residues. Germline assignment: CDR1 SGHVS and CDR2 FNYEAQ. V shed 6 bases and J shed 8 bases, with 11 bases lying between them. CDR3 amino acids: CASSPNRDSPLHF. CDR3 sequence (DNA): TGTGCCAGCAGTCCAAACAGGGATTCACCCCTCCACTTT.

The chain has TRBV7-8 and TRBJ1-2; D is perhaps TRBD1 (5 bases). The germline V gene encodes CDR1 SGHVS and CDR2 FQNEAQ. The CDR3 covers 16 residues. The germline V and J ends were trimmed by 1 base and 7 bases, with 19 bases remaining between them. CDR3 in DNA: TGTGCCAGCAGCTTAGGGCGTGTGGGGCGATTATCTGGCTACACCTTC. It translates to CASSLGRVGRLSGYTF. Full variable domain (rest looked up from reference TRBV7-8 and TRBJ1-2): GAGVSQSPRYKVAKRGQDVALRCDPISGHVSLFWYQQALGQGPEFLTYFQNEAQLDKSGLPSDRFFAERPEGSVSTLKIQRTQQEDSAVYLCASSLGRVGRLSGYTFGSGTRLTVV.

The V and J genes are TRBV6-6 and TRBJ2-7, with a tentative D call TRBD2 (5 bases). V was cut by 6 bases and J by 7 bases, with 16 bases left in between. This CDR3 region has 13 residues. Germline CDR1 is MNHNY and CDR2 is SVGAGI (reference sequence). The CDR3 sequence: CASSNRGYGEQYF. The CDR3 bases are TGTGCCAGCAGCAACCGAGGGTATGGGGAGCAGTACTTC.

The V and J genes are TRBV7-9 and TRBJ2-1; D perhaps matches TRBD1 (5 bases). V lost 5 bases to trimming and J lost 7 bases, with 12 bases between them. The CDR3 has 13 amino acids. Germline V gives CDR1 SEHNR, CDR2 FQNEAQ (reference sequence). As DNA, the CDR3 is TGTGCCAGCAGCCCCAGGGCCGGGAATGAGCAGTTCTTC. As protein: CASSPRAGNEQFF.

The chain has TRBV4-3 and TRBJ1-2; maybe TRBD1 (6 bases). Germline-derived CDR1 and CDR2 are LGHNA and YSLEER. This CDR3 is 13 amino acids long. Trimming took off 0 bases at V and 7 bases at J, with 9 bases between the two ends. In DNA form, the CDR3 reads TGCGCCAGCAGCCAAGACAGGGGAACTGGCTACACCTTC. This gives the protein CASSQDRGTGYTF.

This clone occurred once. The chain has TRBV10-3 and TRBJ2-7; 7 nucleotides align to TRBD1. The CDR3 is 14 residues long. Germline CDR1 and CDR2: ENHRY and SYGVKD. Losses at the gene ends were 6 bases for V and 0 bases for J; bases not matched to a gene: 5. DNA for the CDR3: TGTGCCATCAGGAAGGGACAGAGCTCCTACGAGCAGTACTTC. Translation gives CAIRKGQSSYEQYF.

The chain joins TRBV9 to TRBJ1-6, with TRBD1 identical over 8 bases. This CDR3 spans 15 amino acids. Germline values: CDR1 SGDLS, CDR2 YYNGEE. V lost 5 bases to trimming and J lost 7 bases; unmatched junction nucleotides: 8. CDR3: CASSGQGSRNSPLHF. The CDR3 bases are TGTGCCAGCAGTGGACAGGGTTCAAGAAATTCACCCCTCCACTTT.

This clone was counted between two and nine times. This chain uses TRBV5-1 with TRBJ2-5, with 10 bases fitting TRBD1. The V gene end was trimmed by 0 bases and the J gene end by 4 bases; junction bases not matched to a gene: 3. The CDR3 has 15 amino acids. Germline loops: CDR1 SGHRS, CDR2 YFSETQ. Here the CDR3 DNA reads TGCGCCAGCAGCTTGGGCCGGACAGGGGGAGAGACCCAGTACTTC. This sequence encodes CASSLGRTGGETQYF.

The chain links TRBV30 to TRBJ1-6, with D unclear. V lost 4 bases, J lost 7 bases, and 11 bases lay in between. Germline CDR1 reads GTSNPN; CDR2 reads SVGIG (reference sequence). The CDR3 runs to 13 residues. The CDR3 nucleotides are TGTGCCTGGACCGGTGAACGGAATTCACCCCTCCACTTT. This encodes CAWTGERNSPLHF.

V is TRBV29-1 and J is TRBJ2-2; D perhaps matches TRBD1 (6 bases). The length of the CDR3 is 14 residues. Trimming took off 7 bases at V and 6 bases at J, with 18 bases between the two ends. Germline assignment: CDR1 SQVTM and CDR2 ANQGSEA. The CDR3: CSGKTGGSSGELFF. The DNA for the CDR3 is TGCAGCGGGAAGACAGGAGGCAGTTCCGGGGAGCTGTTTTTT.

The chain has TRBV5-1 and TRBJ2-5; perhaps TRBD1 as D (6 bases). The DNA end favors TRBJ2-7, so the J call may be wrong. Germline V gene sequence: CDR1 SGHRS, CDR2 YFSETQ. The CDR3 is made up of 13 amino acids. The chain's CDR3 is CASSGAGAYEQYF. The CDR3 nucleotides are TGCGCCAGCAGCGGGGCAGGGGCCTACGAGCAGTACTTC.

The chain joins TRBV7-3 to TRBJ2-5, with a possible D match to TRBD2 (5 bases). V lost 5 bases to trimming and J lost 2 bases, with 15 bases between them. The CDR3 totals 15 residues. The germline V gene encodes CDR1 SGHTA and CDR2 FQGTGA. In nucleotides, the CDR3 is TGTGCCAGCAGCGCAGGACTCCCGGGGCAAGAGACCCAGTACTTC. Amino acids: CASSAGLPGQETQYF.

V usage is TRBV5-1 and J usage is TRBJ2-5; tentative D call: TRBD1 (5 bases). Germline CDR1 SGHRS, CDR2 YFSETQ. Between the trimmed V and J ends, which lost 1 base and 4 bases, there was a span of 11 bases. This CDR3 has 14 amino acids. The CDR3 DNA reads TGCGCCAGCAGCTTGTTAGGGGTTGGAGAGACCCAGTACTTC. It translates to CASSLLGVGETQYF.

V gene TRBV2 combines with J gene TRBJ1-6, with TRBD1 matching 11 bases. CDR3 length: 15 amino acids. Germline assignment: CDR1 SNHLY and CDR2 FYNNEI. J lost 9 bases, V lost 6 bases, and 7 bases had no gene match. Written as DNA, the CDR3 is TGTGCCAGCAGACCGGGACAGGGGGGCTTTTCACCCCTCCACTTT. Residues: CASRPGQGGFSPLHF.

The J gene is TRBJ1-1, the V gene TRBV15, with 9 bases matching TRBD1. V shed 8 bases and J 3 bases; nucleotides not matched to a gene: 7. CDR3 length: 14 amino acids. Germline-derived CDR1 and CDR2 are LNHNV and YYDKDF (reference sequence). CDR3: CATELTGGDTEAFF. CDR3 coding DNA: TGTGCCACCGAACTTACAGGGGGCGACACTGAAGCTTTCTTT. The full variable domain, its missing parts supplied by reference TRBV15 and TRBJ1-1, is DAMVIQNPRYQVTQFGKPVTLSCSQTLNHNVMYWYQQKSSQAPKLLFHYYDKDFNNEADTPDNFQSRRPNTSFCFLDIRSPGLGDTAMYLCATELTGGDTEAFFGQGTRLTVV.

This chain links TRBV10-3 with TRBJ2-3; 10 bases fit TRBD2. The germline V gene encodes CDR1 ENHRY and CDR2 SYGVKD. J was trimmed by 5 bases and V by 10 bases; bases with no gene match: 9. This CDR3 spans 14 amino acids. The CDR3 loop reads CASSLAGDKDTQYF. The CDR3 DNA sequence: TGTGCCAGCAGCCTAGCGGGGGATAAAGATACGCAGTATTTT.

The gene calls are TRBV2 and TRBJ1-1; 8 bases are a match to TRBD1. Trimming took 3 bases from V and 3 from J; bases not matched to a gene: 15. From germline, CDR1 is SNHLY and CDR2 FYNNEI. The CDR3 runs 18 residues. The CDR3 sequence is CASSDPPGRGLVYTEAFF. The CDR3 DNA reads as TGTGCCAGCAGTGACCCACCGGGCAGGGGGCTAGTTTACACTGAAGCTTTCTTT.

This chain connects TRBV29-1 to TRBJ2-7, with D unresolved. Trimming took off 4 bases at V and 0 bases at J, with 7 bases between the two ends. There are 12 residues in the CDR3. Germline CDR1 reads SQVTM; CDR2 reads ANQGSEA. The CDR3: CSVARNSYEQYF. The CDR3 DNA follows: TGCAGCGTTGCGCGGAACTCCTACGAGCAGTACTTC.